This T cell receptor beta chain was recovered during a study of spatial heterogeneity in lung cancer. Study results and caveats: Ubiquitous expanded tumor TCRs were observed in blood more at resection than follow-up.

The CDR3 loop spans 14 amino acids. Trimming took 3 bases from V and 2 from J; bases not matched to a gene: 6. Germline V gene lookup returns CDR1 DFQATT and CDR2 SNEGSKA (reference sequence). Time point meaning: sample taken at primary tumor resection. Whole RNA was taken from tumor, nontumor lung or frozen PBMC; it was then sequenced unsorted. Donors were fewer than 90 untreated early-stage non-small cell lung cancer patients. Each CDR3 protein is one row after TCRdb ran MiXCR on the 5' RACE reads. In the table there are roughly 91,000 distinct CDR3 sequences, approximately 20% of which are singletons. As regards this clonotype: Its antigen remains unidentified.

Source: PBMCs, taken at surgery. The J gene is TRBJ2-7, the V gene TRBV20-1; 8 bases are shared with TRBD1. This TCR was sampled from a male donor with early-stage non-small cell lung cancer. Here the CDR3 DNA reads TGCAGTGCTAGCGCCGGGACAGGCACCTACGAGCAGTACTTC. This gives the protein CSASAGTGTYEQYF.